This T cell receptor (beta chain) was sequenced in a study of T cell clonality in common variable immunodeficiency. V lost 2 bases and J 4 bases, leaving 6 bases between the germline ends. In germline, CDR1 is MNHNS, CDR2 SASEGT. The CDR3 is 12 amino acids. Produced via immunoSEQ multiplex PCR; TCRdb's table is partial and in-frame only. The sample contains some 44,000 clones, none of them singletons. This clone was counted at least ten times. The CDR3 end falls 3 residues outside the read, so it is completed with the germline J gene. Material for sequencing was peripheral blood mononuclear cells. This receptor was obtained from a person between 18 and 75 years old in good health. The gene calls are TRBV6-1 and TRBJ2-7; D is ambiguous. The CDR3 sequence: CASSELQYEQYF. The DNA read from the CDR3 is TGTGCCAGCAGTGAACTACAGTACGAG.